Below are 2 T cell receptor beta chains sequenced from a single sample in a study of cytomegalovirus exposure and HLA in healthy donors. The PCR contained 60 Vbeta and 13 Jbeta primers. Measured with immunoSEQ multiplex PCR; TCRdb has only the in-frame clones, and not every one. Found here are about 250,000 clones, about nine tenths of them singletons; the top ten hold 1.7%. The sample taken for sequencing was PBMCs. The source is a girl aged 2 to 9 in good health and CMV-seronegative.

The chain couples TRBV4-1 to TRBJ1-5; no reliable D call. The CDR3 contains 15 residues. The V end was cut by 0 bases, the J end by 0 bases, with 6 bases between. From germline, CDR1 is MGHRA and CDR2 YSYEKL. DNA for the CDR3: TGCGCCAGCAGCCAAGACGTAGTTAGCAATCAGCCCCAGCATTTT. It specifies CASSQDVVSNQPQHF.

Note on this clone: The junction departs from germline at one end; a sequencing error may be responsible. The V call is TRBV7-9, the J call TRBJ1-5, with a tentative D call TRBD1 (6 bases). The germline V gene has CDR1 SEHNR and CDR2 FQNEAQ (reference sequence). The CDR3 is 14 residues long. The CDR3 nucleotides read TGTTCCAGCAGATTACAGGGAAGCAATCAGCCCCAGCATTTT. This codes for CSSRLQGSNQPQHF.